Listed below are T cell receptor beta chains from one sample, sequenced in a study of shared T cell receptors in the human thymus. TCRdb's table, derived via immunoSEQ multiplex PCR, lists solely in-frame clones and lacks some. The sample yields 630,000 or so clones, around 87% seen once. The same specimen was also included in a second study, on human thymus T cells.

Sequenced sample: thymocytes. These receptors were obtained from a boy younger than two with a congenital heart defect. Both conserved end residues are part of each CDR3. A D gene is named only where the DNA matches it firmly. Clone size is stated in some rows and not others, as once, few, many or a class when expanded.

d_call	v_call	cdr3_length	j_call	clone_size	cdr3_nt	cdr3_aa
TRBD1	TRBV13	14	TRBJ2-7	NA	TGTGCCAGCAGCTTAGCGGGACAGACCTACGAGCAGTACTTC	CASSLAGQTYEQYF
TRBD1	TRBV5-1	13	TRBJ2-7	once	TGCGCCAGCAGCTTGGCCAGAACAGGGGTGCAGTACTTC	CASSLARTGVQYF
NA	TRBV6-1	13	TRBJ1-3	few	TGTGCCAGCAGTGCAAGGGGTGGAAACACCATATATTTT	CASSARGGNTIYF
NA	TRBV5-1	13	TRBJ2-2	NA	TGCGCCAGCATCAACTCGAACACCGGGGAGCTGTTTTTT	CASINSNTGELFF
TRBD2	TRBV4-1	21	TRBJ2-2	NA	TGCGCCAGCAGCCAAGATCGGGGCACTAGCGGGAGAACGTGGAACACCGGGGAGCTGTTTTTT	CASSQDRGTSGRTWNTGELFF
TRBD1	TRBV4-1	22	TRBJ2-1	NA	TGCGCCAGCAGCCAAGAAGGGCCGAAGGGTCATCGGGACAGGGTTGGTTACAATGAGCAGTTCTTC	CASSQEGPKGHRDRVGYNEQFF
TRBD1	TRBV7-3	18	TRBJ1-6	NA	TGTGCCAGCAGCTTACACCCTACTAGACAGGGCAGTAATTCACCCCTCCACTTT	CASSLHPTRQGSNSPLHF
NA	TRBV6-1	16	TRBJ1-5	NA	TGTGCCAGCAGTGAGTGGGCGATATATAGCAATCAGCCCCAGCATTTT	CASSEWAIYSNQPQHF
NA	TRBV18	15	TRBJ1-3	few	TGTGCCAGCTCACCATGCCAGGCCTCTGGAAACACCATATATTTT	CASSPCQASGNTIYF
TRBD1	TRBV27	14	TRBJ2-7	NA	TGTGCCAGCAGTTTGACAGGGTATGCCTACGAGCAGTACTTC	CASSLTGYAYEQYF
TRBD2	TRBV5-1	15	TRBJ2-1	once	TGCGCCAGCAGCTTCGGGGGAGGGACTTACAATGAGCAGTTCTTC	CASSFGGGTYNEQFF
NA	TRBV7-2	13	TRBJ1-2	NA	TGTGCCACCCCATGTGTCAACGCAGATGGCTACACCTTC	CATPCVNADGYTF
NA	TRBV5-1	15	TRBJ1-4	NA	TGCGCCAGCAGCTTCTTTACCGGGGATGGTGAAAAACTGTTTTTT	CASSFFTGDGEKLFF
TRBD1	TRBV6-5	14	TRBJ1-5	NA	TGTGCCAGCAGACTCGGACAGGATGGTCAGCCCCAGCATTTT	CASRLGQDGQPQHF
TRBD1	TRBV18	14	TRBJ1-4	NA	TGTGCCAGCTCAGACAGGGTTGGTAATGAAAAACTGTTTTTT	CASSDRVGNEKLFF
NA	TRBV11-3	16	TRBJ2-6	NA	TGTGCCAGCAGCACAGAACACCGTCCTGGGGCCAACGTCCTGACTTTC	CASSTEHRPGANVLTF
TRBD1	TRBV30	13	TRBJ2-7	NA	TGTGCCTGGGGACAGGGGGCGTTTTACGAGCAGTACTTC	CAWGQGAFYEQYF
NA	TRBV9	14	TRBJ2-5	NA	TGTGCCAGCAGCGTAGAATTGAGCCAAGAGACCCAGTACTTC	CASSVELSQETQYF
NA	TRBV11-3	13	TRBJ2-7	NA	TGTGCCAGCAGCTTAGGGCCGATCGCCGAGCAGTACTTC	CASSLGPIAEQYF
NA	TRBV27	18	TRBJ2-7	NA	TGTGCCAGCAGTTTATCAGGCACCTTTTCGTCGGGGACCTACGAGCAGTACTTC	CASSLSGTFSSGTYEQYF
NA	TRBV4-1	16	TRBJ2-7	once	TGCGCCAGCAGCCGCTCGGGACCCCGGGGAGGCCACGAGCAGTACTTC	CASSRSGPRGGHEQYF
NA	TRBV29-1	13	TRBJ1-1	once	TGCAGCGTTGGTCACAGGGAAAACACTGAAGCTTTCTTT	CSVGHRENTEAFF
NA	TRBV12-2	13	TRBJ1-2	NA	TGTGCAAGTCGCTTAGACAGGGGGCAAGGCTACACCTTC	CASRLDRGQGYTF
TRBD1	TRBV7-3	16	TRBJ1-2	NA	TGTGCCAGCAGCTTAAAGACAGGGCACAACCTCTATGGCTACACCTTC	CASSLKTGHNLYGYTF
NA	TRBV28	13	TRBJ1-2	NA	TGTGCCAGCACCACCGGTCCCCAAAATGGCTACACCTTC	CASTTGPQNGYTF
NA	TRBV2	14	TRBJ2-4	NA	TGTGCCAGCAGTGCACATAGGGGGGGGAACATTCAGTACTTC	CASSAHRGGNIQYF
NA	TRBV4-2	22	TRBJ2-3	NA	TGTGCCAGCAGCCAAGATTATGTCGGGGGGCTTGGAGAGGAGCCTGTCACAGATACGCAGTATTTT	CASSQDYVGGLGEEPVTDTQYF
TRBD2	TRBV27	15	TRBJ2-1	NA	TGTGCCAGCAGTTTACTAGCGGGAGGGTACAATGAGCAGTTCTTC	CASSLLAGGYNEQFF
NA	TRBV27	13	TRBJ2-1	NA	TGTGCCAGCAGTTTTTTGGCGGAAGGAAAGCAGTTCTTC	CASSFLAEGKQFF
TRBD1	TRBV6-5	15	TRBJ1-2	NA	TGTGCCAGCAGTTTTCTAACGACAGGGCGCTATGGCTACACCTTC	CASSFLTTGRYGYTF
NA	TRBV5-1	16	TRBJ2-3	NA	TGCGCCAGCAGTCGTGCAGGTTCTACTAGCACAGATACGCAGTATTTT	CASSRAGSTSTDTQYF
NA	TRBV9	13	TRBJ2-3	NA	TGTGCCAGCAGAAACTCTAGCACAGATACGCAGTATTTT	CASRNSSTDTQYF
NA	TRBV6-1	15	TRBJ1-5	few	TGTGCCAGCAGTGAAGGGGGCCCCAGCAATCAGCCCCAGCATTTT	CASSEGGPSNQPQHF
TRBD2	TRBV15	17	TRBJ2-1	NA	TGTGCCACCAGCAGAGATAAGGGCGGGAGGGGTTCCAATGAGCAGTTCTTC	CATSRDKGGRGSNEQFF
TRBD2	TRBV5-1	19	TRBJ2-2	few	TGCGCCAGCAGCCCGAGGGCGGGAGGGCCCAATTCGAACACCGGGGAGCTGTTTTTT	CASSPRAGGPNSNTGELFF
TRBD1	TRBV19	18	TRBJ2-3	NA	TGTGCCAGTAGTCCCCAGGGGGCCCGGGACTCATGCACAGATACGCAGTATTTT	CASSPQGARDSCTDTQYF
NA	TRBV25-1	15	TRBJ2-7	NA	TGTGCCAGCAGTGAATCTGCGGGGCCTTCCTACGAGCAGTACTTC	CASSESAGPSYEQYF
NA	TRBV5-8	16	TRBJ2-7	NA	TGTGCCAGCAGGGCAACCGGGACTCAACCATTCTACGAGCAGTACTTC	CASRATGTQPFYEQYF
NA	TRBV28	15	TRBJ2-7	NA	TGTGCCAGCAGTTCTTCTGGGGGAGGAAGTTACGAGCAGTACTTC	CASSSSGGGSYEQYF
TRBD1	TRBV7-9	16	TRBJ2-1	NA	TGTGCCAGCAGTCCCAGAGGGGACAGCTCCTACAATGAGCAGTTCTTC	CASSPRGDSSYNEQFF
NA	TRBV19	16	TRBJ1-5	NA	TGTGCCAGTAACTCCGCTCAAACGTACCCCAATCAGCCCCAGCATTTT	CASNSAQTYPNQPQHF
NA	TRBV4-3	17	TRBJ1-1	NA	TGCGCCAGCAGCCAAGGCGCAGGGTGTGGAAACTACACTGAAGCTTTCTTT	CASSQGAGCGNYTEAFF
NA	TRBV9	13	TRBJ1-1	NA	TGTGCCAGCAGCGTAGAGCAGGGCACTGAAGCTTTCTTT	CASSVEQGTEAFF
TRBD2	TRBV4-2	17	TRBJ2-2	NA	TGTGCCAGCAGCCGGGGACTAGCGGGGGGGCTTGCCGGGGAGCTGTTTTTT	CASSRGLAGGLAGELFF
TRBD1	TRBV7-2	13	TRBJ1-5	once	TGTGCCAGCAGCTCAGCAGGGGGTCAGCCCCAGCATTTT	CASSSAGGQPQHF
TRBD1	TRBV27	17	TRBJ2-2	NA	TGTGCCAGCAGGCCGGTTAGACAGGGGGCCTTCACCGGGGAGCTGTTTTTT	CASRPVRQGAFTGELFF
TRBD1	TRBV14	12	TRBJ1-2	NA	TGTGCCTCCCATGGACAGGGAGCTGGCTACACCTTC	CASHGQGAGYTF
NA	TRBV29-1	15	TRBJ1-4	NA	TGCAGCGTTGAAGATCCTTGGCGGCTTAATGAAAAACTGTTTTTT	CSVEDPWRLNEKLFF
NA	TRBV5-4	14	TRBJ2-7	NA	TGTGCCAGCAGCTTTACAGGTACCCCCTACGAGCAGTACTTC	CASSFTGTPYEQYF
TRBD2	TRBV5-5	15	TRBJ2-3	NA	TGTGCCAGCAGATCGGTGGCGGGGGGTGGAGATACGCAGTATTTT	CASRSVAGGGDTQYF
NA	TRBV28	14	TRBJ1-5	few	TGTGCCAGCAGTTTTGGACAGCGGCATCAGCCCCAGCATTTT	CASSFGQRHQPQHF
TRBD1	TRBV2	15	TRBJ1-4	NA	TGTGCCAGCAGTGTAGAGGGGGCGCAGGGTGAAAAACTGTTTTTT	CASSVEGAQGEKLFF
NA	TRBV5-1	18	TRBJ2-3	NA	TGCGCCAGCAGCTTGGGGGGCAGGGATGGACCTAGCACAGATACGCAGTATTTT	CASSLGGRDGPSTDTQYF
NA	TRBV20-1	11	TRBJ2-1	NA	TGCAGTGCTCCCCAGGTCGTTGAGCAGTTCTTC	CSAPQVVEQFF
NA	TRBV4-3	15	TRBJ2-2	NA	TGCGCCAGCAGCCAAGACCGTGCGGGGCCCGGGGAGCTGTTTTTT	CASSQDRAGPGELFF
TRBD2	TRBV19	17	TRBJ2-1	NA	TGTGCCACTCGGATAACCAGGGGGACTAGCGCAAACAATGAGCAGTTCTTC	CATRITRGTSANNEQFF
NA	TRBV10-3	14	TRBJ2-2	NA	TGTGCCACCAACCTGGTAGAGAACACCGGGGAGCTGTTTTTT	CATNLVENTGELFF
NA	TRBV7-2	13	TRBJ1-2	few	TGTGCCAGCAGCCGCAGGGATAACTATGGCTACACCTTC	CASSRRDNYGYTF
NA	TRBV28	14	TRBJ2-1	NA	TGTGCCAGCACCACCCTGGGCGAGTACAATGAGCAGTTCTTC	CASTTLGEYNEQFF
NA	TRBV7-8	15	TRBJ1-6	few	TGTGCCAGCAGCTTAAGGAGCTCCTATAATTCCCCCCTCCACTTT	CASSLRSSYNSPLHF